Listed here are 6 T cell receptor beta chains from one sample, sequenced in a study of T cells in Graves' hyperthyroidism and ophthalmopathy. Authors of the study amplified TCR beta CDR3 regions from RNA transcripts. Carried out on the TCR CDR3, a first-round RT-PCR used the HTBI primer set. MiXCR was run by TCRdb on the multiplex PCR reads, yielding one entry per CDR3 protein. This sample carries approximately 600,000 distinct CDR3 sequences, 20% to 25% of them seen once, and the ten largest clones take 30% to 40%. Sequenced sample: blood. These receptors originate from a man aged 25 to 40 with Graves' ophthalmopathy.

The chain uses TRBV4-3 and TRBJ2-2, with 10 nucleotides matching TRBD2. V lost 0 bases and J lost 4; bases outside the gene matches: 2. The CDR3 is 16 residues long. Germline values: CDR1 LGHNA, CDR2 YSLEER. CDR3: CASSQDLAGATGELFF. The CDR3 DNA sequence: TGCGCCAGCAGCCAAGATCTAGCGGGAGCCACCGGGGAGCTGTTTTTT.

V gene TRBV28 combines with J gene TRBJ2-1, with a possible D match to TRBD2 (5 bases). Trimming shortened V by 0 bases and J by 14 bases, and 11 bases separated the two germline ends. This CDR3 is 12 amino acids long. CDR1 MDHEN and CDR2 SYDVKM come from the germline V gene. The CDR3 DNA sequence: TGTGCCAGCAGTTTATGGGGAGCCCAAAAGTTCTTC. This translates into CASSLWGAQKFF.

This clonotype was observed many times. The CDR3 sequence is CASSSPGRYEQYF. The CDR3 DNA sequence: TGTGCCAGCAGCTCCCCAGGGCGGTACGAGCAGTACTTC. The chain recombines TRBV11-1 with TRBJ2-7, with D maybe TRBD1 (5 bases). CDR1 and CDR2 (germline): SGHAT, FQDESV (reference sequence). With 4 bases removed from V and 4 bases from J, the gap between germline ends came to 11 bases. The CDR3 is 13 residues long.

This clonotype showed up many times. The rearrangement joins TRBV28 to TRBJ2-1, with 10 bases aligning to TRBD2. The junction had 12 bases not matched to a gene; V was cut back by 7 bases and J by 9 bases. The CDR3 sequence is 15 residues long. In germline, CDR1 is MDHEN, CDR2 SYDVKM. The CDR3 DNA is TGTGCCAGCACTGGGAACCTAGCGGGAGTCCTTGAGCAGTTCTTC. Translation: CASTGNLAGVLEQFF.

This clonotype occurred a few times. The chain has TRBV12-3 or TRBV12-4 and TRBJ2-7; 10 nucleotides line up with TRBD1. The CDR3 runs to 18 residues. V lost 5 bases and J lost 3; bases outside the gene matches: 16. Here the CDR3 reads CASSRRDRGLLSFYEQYF. CDR3 in DNA: TGTGCCAGCAGTCGCCGGGACAGGGGTCTTTTGTCTTTCTACGAGCAGTACTTC.

The chain is built from TRBV6-1 and TRBJ1-3; D unclear. V dropped 7 bases and J dropped 0 bases, with 19 bases sitting between them. This CDR3 spans 17 amino acids. Per the germline V gene, CDR1 is MNHNS and CDR2 is SASEGT. The CDR3 DNA reads TGTGCCAGCAATCCGCGGGGAAAATCCTTCTCTGGAAACACCATATATTTT. This sequence encodes CASNPRGKSFSGNTIYF.